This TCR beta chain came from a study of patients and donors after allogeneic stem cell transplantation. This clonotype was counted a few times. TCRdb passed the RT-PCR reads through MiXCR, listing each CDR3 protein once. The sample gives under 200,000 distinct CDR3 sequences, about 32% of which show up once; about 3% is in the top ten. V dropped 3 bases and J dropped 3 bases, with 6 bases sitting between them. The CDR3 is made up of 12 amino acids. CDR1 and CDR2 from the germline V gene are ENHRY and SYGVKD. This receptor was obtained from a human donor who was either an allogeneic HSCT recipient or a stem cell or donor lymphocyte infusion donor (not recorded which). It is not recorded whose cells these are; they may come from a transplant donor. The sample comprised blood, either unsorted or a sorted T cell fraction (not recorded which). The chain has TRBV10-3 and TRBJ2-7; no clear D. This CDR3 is CAISDPNYEQYF. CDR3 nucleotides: TGTGCCATCAGTGACCCCAACTACGAGCAGTACTTC.